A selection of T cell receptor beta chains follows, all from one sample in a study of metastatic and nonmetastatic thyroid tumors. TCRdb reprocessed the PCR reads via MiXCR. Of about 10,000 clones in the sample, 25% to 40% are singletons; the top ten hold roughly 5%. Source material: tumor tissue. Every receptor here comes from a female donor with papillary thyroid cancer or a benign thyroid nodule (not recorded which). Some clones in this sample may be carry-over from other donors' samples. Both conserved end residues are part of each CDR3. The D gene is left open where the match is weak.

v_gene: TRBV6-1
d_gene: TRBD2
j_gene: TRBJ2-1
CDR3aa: CASSDGAGGVNEQFF

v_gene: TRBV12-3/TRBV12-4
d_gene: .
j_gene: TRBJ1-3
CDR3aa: CASSRQGNTIYF

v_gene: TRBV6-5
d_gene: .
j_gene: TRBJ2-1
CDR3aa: CASSYSLGKGEQFF

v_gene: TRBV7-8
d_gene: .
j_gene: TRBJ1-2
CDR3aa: CASSLGWNYGYTF

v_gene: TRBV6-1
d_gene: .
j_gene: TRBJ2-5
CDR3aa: CATINHGSREETQYF

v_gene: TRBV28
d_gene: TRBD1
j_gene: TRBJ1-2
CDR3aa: CASSLRGTGGGYTF

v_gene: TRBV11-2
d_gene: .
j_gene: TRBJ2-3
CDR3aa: CASSLGGFNTDTQYF

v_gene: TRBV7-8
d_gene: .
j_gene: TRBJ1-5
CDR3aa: CASSTARAQPQHF

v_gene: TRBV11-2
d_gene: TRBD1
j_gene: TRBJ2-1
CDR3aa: CASSFQNGQGAWGNEQFF

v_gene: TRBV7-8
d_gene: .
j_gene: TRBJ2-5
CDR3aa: CASSSGEETQYF

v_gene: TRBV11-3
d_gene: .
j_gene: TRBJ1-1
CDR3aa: CASSLKGGNTEAFF

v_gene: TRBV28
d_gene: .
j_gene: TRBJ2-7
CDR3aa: CASRPGRDYEQYF

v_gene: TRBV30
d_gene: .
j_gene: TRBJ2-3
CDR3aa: CAWSLARTDTQYF

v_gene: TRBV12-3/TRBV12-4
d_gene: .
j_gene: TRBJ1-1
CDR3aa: CASRRTSTEAFF

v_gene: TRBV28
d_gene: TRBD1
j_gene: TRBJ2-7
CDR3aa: CASSLYRGEQYF

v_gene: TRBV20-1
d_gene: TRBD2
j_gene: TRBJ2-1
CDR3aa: CSARGGLAGGNEQFF

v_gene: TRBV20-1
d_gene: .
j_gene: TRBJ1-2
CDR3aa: CSARDEGRQESNYGYTF

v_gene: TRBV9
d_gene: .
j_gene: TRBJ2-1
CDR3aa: CASSVNSVPYNEQFF

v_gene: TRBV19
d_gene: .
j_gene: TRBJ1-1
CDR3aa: CASSIVDTGTEAFF

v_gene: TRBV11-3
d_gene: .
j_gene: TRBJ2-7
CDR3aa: CASSLGGSVEQYF

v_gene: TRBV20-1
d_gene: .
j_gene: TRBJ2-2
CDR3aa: CSAPGSLLTGELFF

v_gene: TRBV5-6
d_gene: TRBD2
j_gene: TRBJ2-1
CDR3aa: CASSLVGGRHSYNEQFF

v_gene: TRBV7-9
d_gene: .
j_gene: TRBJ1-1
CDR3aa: CASSSRGGGQTEAFF

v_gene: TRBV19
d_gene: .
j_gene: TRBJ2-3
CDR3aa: CASGTDTQYF

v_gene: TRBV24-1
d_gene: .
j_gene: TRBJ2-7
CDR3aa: CATSAQGYEQYF

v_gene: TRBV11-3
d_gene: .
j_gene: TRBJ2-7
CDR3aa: CASSLDVGVLYEQYF

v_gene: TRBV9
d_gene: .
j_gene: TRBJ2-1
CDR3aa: CASSGTTVNEQFF